These 17 T cell receptor beta chains originate from one sample sequenced in a study of T cells expressing NK-cell markers (dated by TCRdb to the early 2020s). Library creation used 5' RACE. Sequenced using an Illumina HiSeq 2000. TCRdb reprocessed the reads, reporting each CDR3 protein sequence once and no DNA. This specimen's table enumerates about 380,000 distinct CDR3 sequences. Clones ranked in the top ten supply under 6.5% of the sample. The sample comprised blood T cells: a sorted CD56 or NKG2C T cell subset, CD4+ or CD8+ T cells, or bulk PBMC T cells (not recorded which). These TCRs come from a man aged 18-70 years in good health.

V usage is TRBV7-2 and J usage is TRBJ1-1. The CDR3 is made up of 13 amino acids. The germline V gene has CDR1 SGHTA and CDR2 FQGNSA. CDR3 amino acids: CASSTTRNTEAFF.

The V and J genes are TRBV5-1 and TRBJ2-5; TCRdb proposes TRBD2, but this gene call is untestable without DNA. The CDR3 sequence is 15 residues long. From germline, CDR1 is SGHRS and CDR2 YFSETQ. The CDR3 sequence: CASSRGTSRRETQYF.

V usage is TRBV25-1 and J usage is TRBJ2-3; TCRdb's assignment of TRBD1 cannot be checked, as there is no DNA. Germline V lookup: CDR1 MGHDK, CDR2 SYGVNS. CDR3 size: 17 residues. This CDR3 reads CASSENKFGGSVDTQYF.

V and J are TRBV27 and TRBJ2-6; the TCRdb call, TRBD2, lacks DNA for checking. The CDR3 covers 16 residues. CDR1 is MNHEY, CDR2 SMNVEV, per germline (reference sequence). This chain's CDR3 is CASTGRKRDGANVLTF.

This rearrangement joins TRBV29-1 to TRBJ2-1. The CDR3 covers 16 residues. Germline loops: CDR1 SQVTM, CDR2 ANQGSEA. The CDR3 is CSVDAVAGGSYNEQFF.

J is TRBJ1-3 and V is TRBV11-2; lacking DNA, the TRBD1 call made by TCRdb goes unchecked. Germline CDR1 and CDR2: SGHAT and FQNNGV. The CDR3 consists of 17 residues. CDR3: CASSTQGALFHGNTIYF.

The chain employs TRBV20-1 and TRBJ2-3; the D gene TCRdb calls, TRBD1, cannot be checked with no DNA. Germline lookup yields CDR1 DFQATT and CDR2 SNEGSKA (reference sequence). The length of the CDR3 is 14 residues. The CDR3 sequence: CSAKHPDSADTQYF.

The CDR3 is CASSSTGTGQETQYF. V usage is TRBV28 and J usage is TRBJ2-5; absent DNA, TCRdb's TRBD1 call cannot be checked. Germline CDR1 and CDR2: MDHEN and SYDVKM. This CDR3 has 15 residues.

The V gene is TRBV20-1, the J gene TRBJ2-1; TCRdb gives TRBD2 as the D gene, but with no DNA this cannot be confirmed. CDR3 length: 15 residues. The germline V gene has CDR1 DFQATT and CDR2 SNEGSKA (reference sequence). CDR3 residues: CSARRLAGLYNEQFF.

The chain has TRBV6-5 and TRBJ1-2; without DNA, the TCRdb call of TRBD1 cannot be checked. Germline V gene data show CDR1 as MNHEY and CDR2 as SVGAGI. CDR3 length equals 15 residues. The CDR3: CASILPGFHPYGYTF.

The rearrangement uses TRBV7-8 and TRBJ1-6; TCRdb outputs TRBD1, but without DNA this stays unchecked. Germline lookup yields CDR1 SGHVS and CDR2 FQNEAQ. This CDR3 has 18 amino acids. The CDR3 reads CASSLGFAGGSYNSPLHF.

The chain links TRBV18 to TRBJ2-7; no DNA is available, so the TRBD1 call from TCRdb remains unchecked. Germline-derived CDR1 and CDR2 are KGHSH and LQKENI. The CDR3 runs 17 residues. The CDR3 here is CASSPFLGGEGLGEQYF.

Here the CDR3 reads CASRKGQGTYEQYF. V gene TRBV2 combines with J gene TRBJ2-7; TCRdb returns TRBD1, unconfirmable since there is no DNA. The CDR3 has 14 residues. Germline V CDR1 and CDR2: SNHLY, FYNNEI. Based on the CDR3 plus reference TRBV2 and TRBJ2-7, the full variable domain is EPEVTQTPSHQVTQMGQEVILRCVPISNHLYFYWYRQILGQKVEFLVSFYNNEISEKSEIFDDQFSVERPDGSNFTLKIRSTKLEDSAMYFCASRKGQGTYEQYFGPGTRLTVT.

This chain connects TRBV18 to TRBJ2-2; TCRdb's D call, TRBD2, is unchecked because there is no DNA. The germline CDR1 and CDR2 sequences are KGHSH and LQKENI. The CDR3 is made up of 14 amino acids. CDR3 loop: CASSELARTGELFF. The full variable domain, in which reference TRBV18 and TRBJ2-2 provide the parts outside the CDR3, is NAGVMQNPRHLVRRRGQEARLRCSPMKGHSHVYWYRQLPEEGLKFMVYLQKENIIDESGMPKERFSAEFPKEGPSILRIQQVVRGDSAAYFCASSELARTGELFFGEGSRLTVL.

The chain couples TRBV12-3 or TRBV12-4 to TRBJ2-7; TCRdb's assignment of TRBD1 cannot be checked, as there is no DNA. This CDR3 spans 15 amino acids. CDR3 region: CASSTTGGAIYEQYF.

This chain uses TRBV6-1 with TRBJ2-5; TCRdb picks TRBD2, but there is no DNA to check that call. The germline V gene encodes CDR1 MNHNS and CDR2 SASEGT. The CDR3 covers 15 residues. The CDR3 sequence is CASKSRREGGETQYF.

V is TRBV4-1 and J is TRBJ1-5; TCRdb proposes TRBD1, but this gene call is untestable without DNA. Germline values: CDR1 MGHRA, CDR2 YSYEKL. The CDR3 is made up of 16 amino acids. CDR3: CASSQPRSGHNQPQHF.